This is a list of T cell receptor beta chains from one sample in a study of shared clonotypes between healthy human individuals. Clones were sequenced by immunoSEQ multiplex PCR, and TCRdb holds only the in-frame ones, with some missing. The repertoire includes about 2.1 million clones, over 85% of them detected once, and more than 1.5% sits in the top ten. Sequenced material: naive CD8+ T cells from PBMCs. These receptor sequences come from a man in his late teens or twenties in good health. Some clones in this sample may be carry-over from other donors' samples. Each CDR3 is given with its conserved first and last residue. Fields, in order: D gene, J gene, V gene, clone size, CDR3 DNA, CDR3 protein. The D gene is left open where the match is weak. Only some rows state a clone size, as once, few, many or a class for expanded clones.

>-|TRBJ1-5|TRBV10-3|-
TGTGCCATCAGTGAAGGGTATAGCAATCAGCCCCAGCATTTT
CAISEGYSNQPQHF
>TRBD1|TRBJ2-2|TRBV10-2|-
TGCGCCAGCAGTGAGCCCTTGGACAGGGGGATTAACACCGGGGAGCTGTTTTTT
CASSEPLDRGINTGELFF
>TRBD1|TRBJ2-5|TRBV10-3|-
TGTGCCATCAGTGGATTTCTGGGACAGGGGGGGGAACAAGAGACCCAGTACTTC
CAISGFLGQGGEQETQYF
>TRBD1|TRBJ2-3|TRBV9|-
TGTGCCAGCAGCGTAGCTGGAAACAGGGGAACAGATACGCAGTATTTT
CASSVAGNRGTDTQYF
>TRBD2|TRBJ2-7|TRBV11-2|-
TGTGCCAGCAGCTTATCTAGCGGGGTCTCCTACGAGCAGTACTTC
CASSLSSGVSYEQYF
>-|TRBJ2-1|TRBV7-9|-
TGTGCCAGCAGCCCCCCTCTCGGCTACAATGAGCAGTTCTTC
CASSPPLGYNEQFF
>TRBD1|TRBJ1-5|TRBV5-5|-
TGTGCCAGCAGCTCAGGGGGTCAGCCCCAGCATTTT
CASSSGGQPQHF
>TRBD2|TRBJ2-7|TRBV4-3|-
TGCGCCAGCAGCCAAGATGAGGGGACTAGCGGAAACTACGAGCAGTACTTC
CASSQDEGTSGNYEQYF
>-|TRBJ2-2|TRBV5-1|-
TGCGCCAGCAGCTCTGTAGACAGGATCATAAACACCGGGGAGCTGTTTTTT
CASSSVDRIINTGELFF
>-|TRBJ2-5|TRBV11-2|-
TGTGCCAGCAAAACCTTAGACGAGACCCAGTACTTC
CASKTLDETQYF
>-|TRBJ2-7|TRBV21-1|-
TGTGCCGCAGAGGGTATTAATTTCGACTACGAGCAGTACTTC
CAAEGINFDYEQYF
>TRBD2|TRBJ2-5|TRBV7-2|-
TGTGCCAGCAGCTGGGGACTAGCGGGAGGGCCTAGAGAGACCCAGTACTTC
CASSWGLAGGPRETQYF
>TRBD2|TRBJ2-1|TRBV7-9|-
TGTGCCAGCAGCACCGGGACTAGCGGGCTAAATGAGCAGTTCTTC
CASSTGTSGLNEQFF
>-|TRBJ2-3|TRBV9|-
TGTGCCAGCAGCGTAGAGGATAGCGGCACAGATACGCAGTATTTT
CASSVEDSGTDTQYF
>TRBD1|TRBJ2-1|TRBV2|-
TGTGCCAGCGGATACCATCCGGGACAGGGGGTAAAGAGCTCCTACAATGAGCAGTTCTTC
CASGYHPGQGVKSSYNEQFF
>-|TRBJ2-2|TRBV7-7|-
TGTGCCAGCAGCCCACAGGGCCACACCGGGGAGCTGTTTTTT
CASSPQGHTGELFF
>-|TRBJ1-5|TRBV7-9|-
TGTGCCAGCAGCTTATCAGGAGAGCTCAATCAGCCCCAGCATTTT
CASSLSGELNQPQHF
>TRBD1|TRBJ2-7|TRBV7-6|-
TGTGCCAGCAGCTTGGGACAGGGGGCCTACGAGCAGTACTTC
CASSLGQGAYEQYF
>TRBD1|TRBJ2-7|TRBV28|-
TGTGCCAGCAGTTTGGACAGGGGCCCCTACGAGCAGTACTTC
CASSLDRGPYEQYF
>TRBD1|TRBJ2-5|TRBV28|-
TGTGCCAGCACCAACGAGGGACAGGGTATTAGGACCCAGTACTTC
CASTNEGQGIRTQYF
>-|TRBJ2-7|TRBV6-1|-
TGTGCCAGCAGTGAAAGTCGTGTTCCCTACTACGAGCAGTACTTC
CASSESRVPYYEQYF
>TRBD2|TRBJ2-1|TRBV9|-
TGTGCCAGCAGCGTAGGTGGGAGCGGGAGCTCCAATGAGCAGTTCTTC
CASSVGGSGSSNEQFF
>-|TRBJ1-2|TRBV12-5|-
TGTGCTAGTGGTTTATACAGGGATAACTATGGCTACACCTTC
CASGLYRDNYGYTF
>-|TRBJ2-3|TRBV18|few
TGTGCCAGCTCACCACCGATCTCAGATACGCAGTATTTT
CASSPPISDTQYF
>-|TRBJ2-1|TRBV9|-
TGTGCCAGCAGCGTAGAGGGACTTGTCTACAATGAGCAGTTCTTC
CASSVEGLVYNEQFF
>-|TRBJ1-5|TRBV27|-
TGTGCCAGCAAGCGGGCCCCCCTAGAGCCCCAGCATTTT
CASKRAPLEPQHF
>-|TRBJ2-1|TRBV11-2|once
TGTGCCAGCAGCTTGGAACCGGGACCCTACAATGAGCAGTTCTTC
CASSLEPGPYNEQFF
>TRBD1|TRBJ1-1|TRBV5-5|-
TGTGCCAGCACTACAGGGGTTAACACTGAAGCTTTCTTT
CASTTGVNTEAFF
>TRBD1|TRBJ2-7|TRBV7-9|-
TGTGCCAGCAGCTCGACAGGGGAGACTGAGCAGTACTTC
CASSSTGETEQYF
>TRBD1|TRBJ1-4|TRBV2|-
TGTGCCAGCGGATGGACAGGGCCTAATGAAAAACTGTTTTTT
CASGWTGPNEKLFF
>TRBD2|TRBJ2-1|TRBV27|-
TGTGCCAGCAGATACGGGGGCGGGAGGTACAATGAGCAGTTCTTC
CASRYGGGRYNEQFF
>TRBD2|TRBJ2-3|TRBV10-3|-
TGTGCCATCACCGGCGGGAGGACCGGAGATACGCAGTATTTT
CAITGGRTGDTQYF
>TRBD1|TRBJ2-7|TRBV27|-
TGTGCCAGCAGTTTTTATCAGGGGGCCGGCTACGAGCAGTACTTC
CASSFYQGAGYEQYF
>-|TRBJ2-7|TRBV27|-
TGTGCCAGCATCGAAGGCGGCGAGCAGTACTTC
CASIEGGEQYF
>TRBD1|TRBJ2-1|TRBV6-1|once
TGTGCCAGCAGTGTATGGGACAGGGCGGATGAGCAGTTCTTC
CASSVWDRADEQFF
>TRBD1|TRBJ2-7|TRBV5-1|-
TGCGCCAGCAGCTCCGGGACAGATTTGACTTCCTACGAGCAGTACTTC
CASSSGTDLTSYEQYF